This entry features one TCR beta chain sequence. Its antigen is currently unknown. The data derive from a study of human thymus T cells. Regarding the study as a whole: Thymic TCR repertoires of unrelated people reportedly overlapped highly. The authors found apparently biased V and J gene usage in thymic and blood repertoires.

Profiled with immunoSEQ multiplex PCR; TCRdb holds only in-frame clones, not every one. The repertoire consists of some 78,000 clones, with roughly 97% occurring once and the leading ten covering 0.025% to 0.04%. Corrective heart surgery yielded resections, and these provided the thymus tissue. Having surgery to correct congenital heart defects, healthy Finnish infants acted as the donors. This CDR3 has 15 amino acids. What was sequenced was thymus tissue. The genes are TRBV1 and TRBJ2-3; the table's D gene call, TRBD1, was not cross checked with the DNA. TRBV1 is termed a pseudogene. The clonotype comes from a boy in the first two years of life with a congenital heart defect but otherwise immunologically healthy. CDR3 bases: TGCACCAGCAGCCAAGATGGGCACAGCACAGATACGCAGTATTTT. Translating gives CTSSQDGHSTDTQYF.